These T cell receptor beta chains were read from a single sample in a study of control samples from healthy donors and cancer patients. Generated by immunoSEQ multiplex PCR, the TCRdb table keeps only in-frame clones and is missing some. The repertoire holds 120,000 or so clones, with roughly 86% as singletons. Sequenced material: blood. These receptors all stem from a man between 60 and 75 years old in good health. Each CDR3 is given with its conserved first and last residue. A D gene is named only where the DNA matches it firmly. Size values are once, few and many counts, or a class for expanded clones, and some rows have none.

-	-	TRBV5-1	TRBJ2-4	TGCGCCAGCAGCCCGGACACCTTCAAAAACATTCAGTACTTC	CASSPDTFKNIQYF
-	-	TRBV14	TRBJ2-1	TGTGCCAGCAGCCACACCCCAGGGGCCAACATATACAATGAGCAGTTCTTC	CASSHTPGANIYNEQFF
-	-	TRBV4-1	TRBJ1-1	TGCGCCAGCAGCCAAGATATACCTCCTGAAGCTTTCTTT	CASSQDIPPEAFF
few	-	TRBV3-1/TRBV3-2	TRBJ1-2	TGTGCCAGCAGCCAAATCCAGGGTTACGGCTACACCTTC	CASSQIQGYGYTF
-	-	TRBV28	TRBJ2-7	TGTGCCAGCAGTTTATTCGGCGGGGTGGCCGAGCAGTACTTC	CASSLFGGVAEQYF
-	-	TRBV6-1	TRBJ1-1	TGTGCCAGCAGTGAGACCAACGGACTGAAGCTTTTCTTT	CASSETNGLKLFF
-	TRBD1	TRBV14	TRBJ1-2	TGTGCCAGCAGCCAAGTTGGGGAAGCGACAGGGGTTGGCGGCTACACCTTC	CASSQVGEATGVGGYTF
once	-	TRBV27	TRBJ1-1	TGTGCCAGCAGCCTTAAAGGGGGTGAAGCTTTCTTT	CASSLKGGEAFF
once	-	TRBV19	TRBJ1-6	TGTGCCAGTAAACGGGTCCTCTATAATTCACCCCTCCACTTT	CASKRVLYNSPLHF
-	TRBD1	TRBV19	TRBJ2-7	TGTGCCAGCGCAGAACGCCCCGGGACAGCCTTCTACGAGCAGTACTTC	CASAERPGTAFYEQYF
-	-	TRBV3-1/TRBV3-2	TRBJ1-4	TGTGCCAGCAGCCAAGACTCGGGGCCGGGAGAAAAACTGTTTTTT	CASSQDSGPGEKLFF
-	-	TRBV12-3/TRBV12-4	TRBJ1-1	TGTGCCAGCAGTATCGCGGGAGCTGAAGCTTTCTTT	CASSIAGAEAFF
few	-	TRBV14	TRBJ1-5	TGTGCCAGCAGCCCGATCTTTGTACAGGGAAATAGCAATCAGCCCCAGCATTTT	CASSPIFVQGNSNQPQHF
-	-	TRBV18	TRBJ1-6	TGTGCCAGCTCACCCTCCCGGGGGGTTAATTCACCCCTCCACTTT	CASSPSRGVNSPLHF
-	-	TRBV12-3/TRBV12-4	TRBJ2-1	TGTGCCAGCACCCACCTTTATGGTGAGCAGTTCTTC	CASTHLYGEQFF
-	-	TRBV9	TRBJ2-3	TGTGCCAGCAGCGTAGTGGAGGGGGGGCCTACAGATACGCAGTATTTT	CASSVVEGGPTDTQYF
-	TRBD2	TRBV3-1/TRBV3-2	TRBJ2-3	TGTGCCAGCAGCCCGGGGGGAACTAGCACAGATACGCAGTATTTT	CASSPGGTSTDTQYF
-	TRBD1	TRBV3-1/TRBV3-2	TRBJ2-3	TGTGCCAGCAGCCAGGAACAGGGGGTGATTAGCACAGATACGCAGTATTTT	CASSQEQGVISTDTQYF
-	-	TRBV15	TRBJ1-5	TGTGCCACCAGCAGAGATAATCAGGACTTGCAGCCCCAGCATTTT	CATSRDNQDLQPQHF
-	-	TRBV18	TRBJ1-1	TGTGCCAGCTCACCTGATACAGAGCTTGAAGCTTTCTTT	CASSPDTELEAFF
-	TRBD1	TRBV7-8	TRBJ2-1	TGTGCCAGCAGCAGGGGGACAGGGAACAATGAGCAGTTCTTC	CASSRGTGNNEQFF
-	-	TRBV6-2/TRBV6-3	TRBJ1-1	TGTGCCAGCAGCCCCGGGGCTCCCACTGAAGCTTTCTTT	CASSPGAPTEAFF
-	TRBD1	TRBV6-5	TRBJ2-3	TGTGCCAGCAGTACCGGGACAGGTATTACAGATACGCAGTATTTT	CASSTGTGITDTQYF
-	TRBD2	TRBV27	TRBJ2-6	TGTGCCACCTCGCGCGGGGGGCTAGGGGCCAACGTCCTGACTTTC	CATSRGGLGANVLTF
-	TRBD1	TRBV18	TRBJ2-3	TGTGCCAGCTCGCCGGAGACAGGGACACCCACAGATACGCAGTATTTT	CASSPETGTPTDTQYF
-	TRBD1	TRBV9	TRBJ1-4	TGTGCCAGCAGCGTAGGACAGGGCGGGGAAAAACTGTTTTTT	CASSVGQGGEKLFF
-	TRBD1	TRBV2	TRBJ1-1	TGTGCCAGCAGTGTCGCGGGGACAGCTATGAACACTGAAGCTTTCTTT	CASSVAGTAMNTEAFF
-	TRBD1	TRBV6-1	TRBJ1-1	TGTGCCAGCAGACCCTTTACAGGGGACACTGAAGCTTTCTTT	CASRPFTGDTEAFF